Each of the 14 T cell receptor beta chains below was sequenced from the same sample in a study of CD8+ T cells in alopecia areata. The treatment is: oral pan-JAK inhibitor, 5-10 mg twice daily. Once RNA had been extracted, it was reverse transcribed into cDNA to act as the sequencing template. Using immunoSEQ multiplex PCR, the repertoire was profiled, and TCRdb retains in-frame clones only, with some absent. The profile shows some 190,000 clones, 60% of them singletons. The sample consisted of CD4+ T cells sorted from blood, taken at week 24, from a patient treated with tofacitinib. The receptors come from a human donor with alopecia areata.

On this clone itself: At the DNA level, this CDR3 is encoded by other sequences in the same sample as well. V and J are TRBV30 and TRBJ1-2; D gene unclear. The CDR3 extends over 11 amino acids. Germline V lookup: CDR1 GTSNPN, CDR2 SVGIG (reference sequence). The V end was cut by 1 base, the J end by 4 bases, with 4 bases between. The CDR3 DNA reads TGTGCCTGGAGTGCCTCCTATGGCTACACCTTC. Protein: CAWSASYGYTF.

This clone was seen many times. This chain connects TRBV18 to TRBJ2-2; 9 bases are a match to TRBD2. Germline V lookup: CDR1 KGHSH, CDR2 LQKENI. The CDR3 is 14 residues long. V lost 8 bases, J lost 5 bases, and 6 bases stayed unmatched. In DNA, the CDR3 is TGTGCCAGCACCCTAGCGGGGCGGACCGGGGAGCTGTTTTTT. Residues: CASTLAGRTGELFF.

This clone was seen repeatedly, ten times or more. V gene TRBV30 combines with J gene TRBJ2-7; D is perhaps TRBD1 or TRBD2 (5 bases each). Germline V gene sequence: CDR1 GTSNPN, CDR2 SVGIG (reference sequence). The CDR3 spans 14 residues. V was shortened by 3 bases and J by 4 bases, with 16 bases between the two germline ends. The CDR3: CAWSSGPREYEQYF. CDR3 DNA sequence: TGTGCCTGGAGCTCGGGACCGCGCGAGTACGAGCAGTACTTC.

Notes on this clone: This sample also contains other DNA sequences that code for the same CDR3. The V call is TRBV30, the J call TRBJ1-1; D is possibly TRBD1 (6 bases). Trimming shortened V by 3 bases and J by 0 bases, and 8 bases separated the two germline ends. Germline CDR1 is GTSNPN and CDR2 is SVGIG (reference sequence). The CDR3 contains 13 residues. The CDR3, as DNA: TGTGCCTGGAGCACAGGGATGAACACTGAAGCTTTCTTT. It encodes CAWSTGMNTEAFF. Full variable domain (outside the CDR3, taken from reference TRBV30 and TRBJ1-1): SQTIHQWPATLVQPVGSPLSLECTVEGTSNPNLYWYRQAAGRGLQLLFYSVGIGQISSEVPQNLSASRPQDRQFILSSKKLLLSDSGFYLCAWSTGMNTEAFFGQGTRLTVV.

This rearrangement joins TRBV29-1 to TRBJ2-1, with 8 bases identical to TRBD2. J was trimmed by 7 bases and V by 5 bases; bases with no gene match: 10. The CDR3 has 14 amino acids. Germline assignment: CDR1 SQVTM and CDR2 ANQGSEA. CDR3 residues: CSVTSGGTLNEQFF. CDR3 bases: TGCAGCGTTACTTCGGGGGGGACGTTAAATGAGCAGTTCTTC.

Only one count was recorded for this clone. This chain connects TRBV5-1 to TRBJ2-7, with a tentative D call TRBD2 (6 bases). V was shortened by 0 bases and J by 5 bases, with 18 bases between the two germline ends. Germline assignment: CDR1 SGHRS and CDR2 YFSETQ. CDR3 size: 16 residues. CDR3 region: CASSLANRPGENEQYF. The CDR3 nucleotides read TGCGCCAGCAGCTTGGCCAACCGGCCGGGGGAGAACGAGCAGTACTTC.

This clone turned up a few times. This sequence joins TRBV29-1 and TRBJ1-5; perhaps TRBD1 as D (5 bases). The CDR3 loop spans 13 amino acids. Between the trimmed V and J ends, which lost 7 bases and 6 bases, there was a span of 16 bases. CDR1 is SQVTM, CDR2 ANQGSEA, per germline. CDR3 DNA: TGCAGCGGCGGGGGGAGGGTAGGTCAGCCCCAGCATTTT. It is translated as CSGGGRVGQPQHF.

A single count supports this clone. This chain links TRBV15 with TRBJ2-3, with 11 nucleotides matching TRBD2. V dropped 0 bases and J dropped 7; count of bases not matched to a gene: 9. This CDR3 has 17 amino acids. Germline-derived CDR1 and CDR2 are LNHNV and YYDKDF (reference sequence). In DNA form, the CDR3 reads TGTGCCACCAGCAGAGATCGCCCTAGCGGGGGGACTTATACGCAGTATTTT. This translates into CATSRDRPSGGTYTQYF.

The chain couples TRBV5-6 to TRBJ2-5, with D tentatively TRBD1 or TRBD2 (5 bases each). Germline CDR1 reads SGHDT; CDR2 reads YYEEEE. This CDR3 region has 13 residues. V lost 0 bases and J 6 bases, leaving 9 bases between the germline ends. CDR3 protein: CASSLAGAKTQYF. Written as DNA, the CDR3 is TGTGCCAGCAGCTTGGCCGGGGCGAAGACCCAGTACTTC.

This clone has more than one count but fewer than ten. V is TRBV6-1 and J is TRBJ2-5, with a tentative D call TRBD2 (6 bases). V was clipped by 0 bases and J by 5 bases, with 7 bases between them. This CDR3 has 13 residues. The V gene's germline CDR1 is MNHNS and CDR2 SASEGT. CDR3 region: CASSEAGGETQYF. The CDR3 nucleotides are TGTGCCAGCAGTGAAGCAGGAGGGGAGACCCAGTACTTC.

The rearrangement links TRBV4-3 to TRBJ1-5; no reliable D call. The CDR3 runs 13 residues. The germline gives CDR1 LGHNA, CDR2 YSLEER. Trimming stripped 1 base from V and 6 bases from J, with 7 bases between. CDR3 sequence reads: CASSQAGGQPQHF. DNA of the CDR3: TGCGCCAGCAGCCAAGCAGGCGGTCAGCCCCAGCATTTT.

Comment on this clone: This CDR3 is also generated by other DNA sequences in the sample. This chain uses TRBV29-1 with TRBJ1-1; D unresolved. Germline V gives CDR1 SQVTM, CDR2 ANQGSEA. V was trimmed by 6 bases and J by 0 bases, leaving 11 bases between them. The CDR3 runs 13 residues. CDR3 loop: CSVERPLNTEAFF. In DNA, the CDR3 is TGCAGCGTCGAGCGGCCATTGAACACTGAAGCTTTCTTT.

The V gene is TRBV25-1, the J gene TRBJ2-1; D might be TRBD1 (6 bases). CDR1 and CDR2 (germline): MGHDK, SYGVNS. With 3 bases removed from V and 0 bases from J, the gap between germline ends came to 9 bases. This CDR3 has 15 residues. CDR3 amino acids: CASSDTGISYNEQFF. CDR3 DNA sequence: TGTGCCAGCAGTGACACAGGGATCTCCTACAATGAGCAGTTCTTC.

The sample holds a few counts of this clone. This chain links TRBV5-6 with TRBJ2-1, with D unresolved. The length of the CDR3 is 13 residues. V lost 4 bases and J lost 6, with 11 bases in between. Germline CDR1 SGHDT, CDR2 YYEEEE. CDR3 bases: TGTGCCAGCAGCCGCGTTATGACCAATGAGCAGTTCTTC. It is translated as CASSRVMTNEQFF.